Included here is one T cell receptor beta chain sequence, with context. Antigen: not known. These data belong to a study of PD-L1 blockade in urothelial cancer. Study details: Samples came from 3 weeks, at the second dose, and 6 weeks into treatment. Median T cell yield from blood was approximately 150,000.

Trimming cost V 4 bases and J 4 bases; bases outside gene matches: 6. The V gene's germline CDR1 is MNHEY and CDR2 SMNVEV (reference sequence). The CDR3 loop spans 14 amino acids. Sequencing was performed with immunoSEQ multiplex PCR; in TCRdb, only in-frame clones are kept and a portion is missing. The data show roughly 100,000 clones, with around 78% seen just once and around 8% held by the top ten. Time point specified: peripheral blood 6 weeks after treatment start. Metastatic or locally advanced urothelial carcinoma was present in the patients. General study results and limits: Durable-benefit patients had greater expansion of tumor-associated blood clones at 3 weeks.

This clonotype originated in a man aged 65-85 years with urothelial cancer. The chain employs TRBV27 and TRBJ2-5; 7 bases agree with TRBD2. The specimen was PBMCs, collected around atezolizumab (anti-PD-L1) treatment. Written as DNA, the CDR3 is TGTGCCAGCAGTTCGCAAGGGGAGGGAGAGACCCAGTACTTC. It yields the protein CASSSQGEGETQYF.